Presented here are 26 T cell receptor beta chains from one specimen sequenced in a study of shared clonotypes between healthy human individuals. Terminally differentiated effector memory CD45RA+ cells were excluded from the naive CD8 cells, which were CD45RO-negative and positively selected for CCR7. TCRdb's table, derived via immunoSEQ multiplex PCR, lists solely in-frame clones and lacks some. The data show about 1,800,000 clones, about 95% seen once. Specimen: naive CD8+ T cells sorted from blood. These TCRs come from a man aged 18-30 years in good health.

Comments on this clone: A read error may account for a junction end that differs from germline. CDR3 nucleotides: TGTGCTAGCAGCTTAGAACCGGGACTAGAGCAGTTCTTC. Its translation is CASSLEPGLEQFF. The rearrangement links TRBV7-7 to TRBJ2-1, with 7 nucleotides matching TRBD2. This CDR3 spans 13 amino acids. The germline gives CDR1 SSHAT, CDR2 FNYEAQ (reference sequence). The full variable domain, rest sourced from reference TRBV7-7 and TRBJ2-1, is GAGVSQSPRYKVTKRGQDVTLRCDPISSHATLYWYQQALGQGPEFLTYFNYEAQPDKSGLPSDRFSAERPEGSISTLTIQRTEQRDSAMYRCASSLEPGLEQFFGPGTRLTVL.

V gene TRBV12-5 combines with J gene TRBJ2-7; TRBD2 aligns across 11 bases. The CDR3 is made up of 14 amino acids. V dropped 6 bases and J dropped 4; count of bases not matched to a gene: 5. CDR1 is LGHNT, CDR2 FRNRAP, per germline. The CDR3 DNA follows: TGTGCTAGTGGAACTAGCGGGAGTGGTTACGAGCAGTACTTC. This sequence encodes CASGTSGSGYEQYF.

The chain couples TRBV5-6 to TRBJ1-6, with D possibly matching TRBD1 (6 bases). The CDR3 loop spans 17 amino acids. Trimming shortened V by 3 bases and J by 4 bases, and 17 bases separated the two germline ends. Germline CDR1 is SGHDT and CDR2 is YYEEEE. The CDR3 nucleotides are TGTGCCAGCAGCTCATACACCGGGACACTATATAATTCACCCCTCCACTTT. Its translation is CASSSYTGTLYNSPLHF.

The rearrangement links TRBV5-6 to TRBJ1-1; D is unresolved. This CDR3 comprises 15 residues. The V gene lost 1 base and the J gene lost 5 bases, with 15 bases spanning the gap. The germline V gene has CDR1 SGHDT and CDR2 YYEEEE. CDR3 bases: TGTGCCAGCAGCTTGATTCCCGGTGGATTTACTGAAGCTTTCTTT. It translates to CASSLIPGGFTEAFF.

V usage is TRBV7-9 and J usage is TRBJ2-1, with a possible D match to TRBD1 (5 bases). This CDR3 contains 15 residues. Trimming removed 2 bases at V and 5 bases at J, with 13 bases between. The germline CDR1 and CDR2 sequences are SEHNR and FQNEAQ (reference sequence). The CDR3 coding sequence is TGTGCCAGCAGCTTAATAGGGGCAGGGAACAATGAGCAGTTCTTC. Its translation: CASSLIGAGNNEQFF.

V is TRBV29-1 and J is TRBJ2-2, with D uncertain. Germline V CDR1 and CDR2: SQVTM, ANQGSEA. The V and J ends lost 6 bases and 3 bases respectively, with 20 bases between them. The CDR3 has 16 amino acids. The CDR3 DNA follows: TGCAGCGTAGTTTCCTGGGCTAGTGAACACACCGGGGAGCTGTTTTTT. Translated: CSVVSWASEHTGELFF.

The V and J genes are TRBV30 and TRBJ1-2; no clear D gene. The CDR3 loop spans 13 amino acids. Trimming removed 0 bases at V and 2 bases at J, with 7 bases between. Looked up from germline, CDR1 is GTSNPN and CDR2 is SVGIG (reference sequence). The CDR3: CAWSVMDNYGYTF. CDR3 DNA sequence: TGTGCCTGGAGTGTAATGGACAACTATGGCTACACCTTC.

The chain carries TRBV25-1 and TRBJ1-2; D is perhaps TRBD1 (5 bases). Germline loops: CDR1 MGHDK, CDR2 SYGVNS. The CDR3 length is 14 residues. V shed 8 bases and J shed 6 bases, with 19 bases lying between them. In DNA form, the CDR3 reads TGTGCCAGCGCCACCGCGGGGCTTGGACATGGCTACACCTTC. It encodes CASATAGLGHGYTF.

V gene TRBV6-1 combines with J gene TRBJ1-2; D may be TRBD1 (5 bases). The CDR3 sequence is 17 residues long. Germline-derived CDR1 and CDR2 are MNHNS and SASEGT. Trimming shortened V by 1 base and J by 3 bases, and 18 bases separated the two germline ends. The CDR3 nucleotides read TGTGCCAGCAGTGAAGGGATCCCAGGGTGGGGGGACTATGGCTACACCTTC. Protein: CASSEGIPGWGDYGYTF.

The table lists this clone with a count of one. The chain uses TRBV5-5 and TRBJ1-6; D remains unclear. Germline-derived CDR1 and CDR2 are SGHKS and YYEKEE (reference sequence). CDR3 length: 15 amino acids. The V end was cut by 2 bases, the J end by 10 bases, with 16 bases between. The CDR3 here is CASSLSWGGGSPLHF. CDR3 nucleotides: TGTGCCAGCAGCTTATCGTGGGGAGGCGGCTCACCCCTCCACTTT.

This clone was counted a single time. The sample has other DNA sequences that encode this CDR3 too. The rearrangement links TRBV9 to TRBJ2-7; 8 positions agree with TRBD2. The germline V gene encodes CDR1 SGDLS and CDR2 YYNGEE. The ends lost 4 bases at V and 4 bases at J; junction bases unmatched: 7. The CDR3 loop spans 14 amino acids. Here the CDR3 reads CASSPGTSGYEQYF. DNA for the CDR3: TGTGCCAGCAGCCCCGGGACTAGTGGTTACGAGCAGTACTTC. Combining the CDR3 with reference TRBV9 and TRBJ2-7 gives the whole variable domain DSGVTQTPKHLITATGQRVTLRCSPRSGDLSVYWYQQSLDQGLQFLIQYYNGEERAKGNILERFSAQQFPDLHSELNLSSLELGDSALYFCASSPGTSGYEQYFGPGTRLTVT.

V usage is TRBV7-9 and J usage is TRBJ2-7; 8 positions agree with TRBD2. Losses at the gene ends were 6 bases for V and 5 bases for J; bases not matched to a gene: 15. The CDR3 runs 16 residues. CDR1 and CDR2 (germline): SEHNR, FQNEAQ (reference sequence). CDR3 loop: CASSYSVVAGTHEQYF. The CDR3 bases are TGTGCCAGCAGTTACTCCGTTGTAGCGGGAACCCACGAGCAGTACTTC.

The J gene is TRBJ2-7, the V gene TRBV7-9, with a tentative D call TRBD1 (7 bases). The CDR3 extends over 17 amino acids. Trimming took off 4 bases at V and 6 bases at J, with 25 bases between the two ends. Germline loops: CDR1 SEHNR, CDR2 FQNEAQ (reference sequence). CDR3 sequence: CASSSSVPDRDFLEQYF. The CDR3 nucleotides read TGTGCCAGCAGCTCTAGCGTCCCCGACAGGGACTTTCTCGAGCAGTACTTC.

The chain recombines TRBV13 with TRBJ2-3, with a possible D match to TRBD1 (5 bases). Germline V gene lookup returns CDR1 PRHDT and CDR2 FYEKMQ (reference sequence). The CDR3 has 17 residues. The ends were cut back, 0 bases at V and 3 bases at J, with 16 bases in the middle. This CDR3 is CASSLGGPLTATDTQYF. The CDR3 DNA sequence: TGTGCCAGCAGCTTAGGGGGGCCTCTCACGGCTACAGATACGCAGTATTTT.

V and J are TRBV11-2 and TRBJ2-7; D uncertain. CDR3 length: 12 residues. The V gene's germline CDR1 is SGHAT and CDR2 FQNNGV. The ends were cut back, 4 bases at V and 5 bases at J, with 9 bases in the middle. CDR3 region: CASSSGEDEQYF. DNA of the CDR3: TGTGCCAGCAGCTCTGGAGAGGACGAGCAGTACTTC.

The V gene is TRBV25-1, the J gene TRBJ2-1; D is uncertain. Germline V gene sequence: CDR1 MGHDK, CDR2 SYGVNS. CDR3 size: 12 residues. Trimming took 1 base from V and 8 from J, leaving 6 bases between them. The CDR3 loop reads CASSELDDEQFF. The CDR3 DNA reads as TGTGCCAGCAGTGAATTGGACGATGAGCAGTTCTTC. Drawing the rest from reference TRBV25-1 and TRBJ2-1, the complete variable domain is EADIYQTPRYLVIGTGKKITLECSQTMGHDKMYWYQQDPGMELHLIHYSYGVNSTEKGDLSSESTVSRIRTEHFPLTLESARPSHTSQYLCASSELDDEQFFGPGTRLTVL.

For this clone: This sample includes further DNA sequences coding for the same CDR3. This chain joins TRBV5-1 and TRBJ1-2; tentative D call: TRBD1 (5 bases). CDR1 is SGHRS and CDR2 is YFSETQ in the germline V gene. V shed 3 bases and J shed 2 bases, with 8 bases lying between them. CDR3 length: 13 residues. The CDR3: CASSSTENYGYTF. In DNA, the CDR3 is TGCGCCAGCAGCTCGACAGAAAACTATGGCTACACCTTC.

The DNA for the CDR3 is TGTGCCAGTAGTATAACGGGAGGGCACTACAATGAGCAGTTCTTC. Translating gives CASSITGGHYNEQFF. This chain links TRBV19 with TRBJ2-1, with 8 bases aligning to TRBD2. V trimming: 2 bases; J trimming: 3 bases; junction bases outside the gene matches: 3. There are 15 residues in the CDR3. Germline CDR1 LNHDA, CDR2 SQIVND (reference sequence).

The chain employs TRBV10-2 and TRBJ2-1; the match to TRBD2 covers 11 bases. The CDR3 covers 15 residues. The ends lost 4 bases at V and 8 bases at J; junction bases unmatched: 7. Germline V gene sequence: CDR1 WSHSY, CDR2 SAAADI. CDR3 sequence (DNA): TGCGCCAGCAGTGCGAAGACTAGCGGGGAGGATGAGCAGTTCTTC. Residues: CASSAKTSGEDEQFF.

J is TRBJ2-5 and V is TRBV10-3; D might be TRBD1 (6 bases). This CDR3 is built from 13 residues. Germline lookup yields CDR1 ENHRY and CDR2 SYGVKD. V lost 0 bases to trimming and J lost 6 bases, with 8 bases between them. The CDR3 DNA follows: TGTGCCATCAGTGAGTCAGGGGGAAAGACCCAGTACTTC. It codes for CAISESGGKTQYF.

This chain links TRBV25-1 with TRBJ1-2; 7 nucleotides line up with TRBD1. Germline CDR1 is MGHDK and CDR2 is SYGVNS. V dropped 6 bases and J dropped 5; count of bases not matched to a gene: 12. The CDR3 is 15 amino acids. The CDR3 region is CASSPGGIRWYGYTF. The CDR3 coding sequence is TGTGCCAGCAGCCCAGGGGGGATACGATGGTATGGCTACACCTTC.

This rearrangement joins TRBV29-1 to TRBJ1-2; D remains ambiguous. Germline V gene sequence: CDR1 SQVTM, CDR2 ANQGSEA. The CDR3 runs 15 residues. V was clipped by 3 bases and J by 2 bases, with 16 bases between them. The chain's CDR3 is CSVEEQPSGNYGYTF. The CDR3 DNA reads as TGCAGCGTTGAGGAACAGCCCTCCGGAAACTATGGCTACACCTTC.

A remark on this clone: The identical CDR3 is also encoded by other nucleotide sequences in the sample. The rearrangement uses TRBV19 and TRBJ2-2; no clear D. The CDR3 is 10 amino acids. Germline V lookup: CDR1 LNHDA, CDR2 SQIVND (reference sequence). The V end lost 6 bases, the J end lost 7 bases, and 3 bases lay between the germline ends. In DNA, the CDR3 is TGTGCCAGTAGAGGCGGGGAGCTGTTTTTT. It specifies CASRGGELFF.

The chain links TRBV5-4 to TRBJ2-2; D not certain. CDR1 SGHNT and CDR2 YYREEE come from the germline V gene (reference sequence). Trimming removed 0 bases from V and 6 bases from J, with 18 bases in between. The CDR3 sequence is 17 residues long. The CDR3 nucleotides are TGTGCCAGCAGCTTGGGACCGTCTCCCCTCACATCCGGGGAGCTGTTTTTT. This sequence encodes CASSLGPSPLTSGELFF.

The V call is TRBV13, the J call TRBJ1-1; no definite D call. V was trimmed by 5 bases and J by 10 bases, leaving 14 bases between them. This CDR3 has 12 residues. In germline, CDR1 is PRHDT, CDR2 FYEKMQ (reference sequence). The CDR3 DNA is TGTGCCAGCAGCCCGGAGGGCTCGGTAGCTTTCTTT. Protein sequence: CASSPEGSVAFF.

The chain employs TRBV7-3 and TRBJ2-3; unclear D gene. Trimming left V 2 bases short and J 1 base short, with 10 bases between. The germline V gene encodes CDR1 SGHTA and CDR2 FQGTGA. The CDR3 totals 15 residues. The CDR3, as DNA: TGTGCCAGCAGCTTAGGATGGCTTGGCACAGATACGCAGTATTTT. It codes for CASSLGWLGTDTQYF. Filled out from reference TRBV7-3 and TRBJ2-3, the complete variable domain reads GAGVSQTPSNKVTEKGKYVELRCDPISGHTALYWYRQSLGQGPEFLIYFQGTGAADDSGLPNDRFFAVRPEGSVSTLKIQRTERGDSAVYLCASSLGWLGTDTQYFGPGTRLTVL.